This T cell receptor (beta chain) was documented in a study of OX40 agonist ivuxolimab in advanced cancers. Per germline, CDR1 SGHTA and CDR2 FQGNSA. The CDR3 runs 13 residues. V dropped 5 bases and J dropped 0 bases, with 7 bases sitting between them. Libraries were prepared by immunoSEQ multiplex PCR; TCRdb keeps only in-frame clonotypes and omits some of them. The sample lists some 83,000 clones, about 86% occurring once. The rearrangement joins TRBV7-2 to TRBJ1-2, with D unresolved. The sequence was obtained from an adult with an advanced solid tumor such as melanoma, head and neck, liver or kidney cancer. The source was CD4+ or CD8+ T cells sorted from blood, collected in a trial of the OX40 agonist ivuxolimab. The CDR3 here is CASSHDANYGYTF. In DNA form, the CDR3 reads TGTGCCAGCAGCCATGATGCTAACTATGGCTACACCTTC.